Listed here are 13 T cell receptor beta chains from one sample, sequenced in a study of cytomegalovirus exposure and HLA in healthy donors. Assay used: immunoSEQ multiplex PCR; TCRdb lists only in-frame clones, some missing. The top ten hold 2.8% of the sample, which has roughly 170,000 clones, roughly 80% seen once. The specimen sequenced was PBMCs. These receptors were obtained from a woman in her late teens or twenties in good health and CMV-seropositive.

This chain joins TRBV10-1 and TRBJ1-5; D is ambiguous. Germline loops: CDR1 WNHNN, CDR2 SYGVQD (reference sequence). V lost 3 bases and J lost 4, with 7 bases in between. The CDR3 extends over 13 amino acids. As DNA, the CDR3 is TGCGCCAGCAGTGACGGAGGGAATCAGCCCCAGCATTTT. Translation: CASSDGGNQPQHF.

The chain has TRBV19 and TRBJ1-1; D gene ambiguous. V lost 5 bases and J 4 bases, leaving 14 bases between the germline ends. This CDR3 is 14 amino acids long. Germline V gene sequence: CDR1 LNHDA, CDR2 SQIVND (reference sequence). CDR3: CASSFPVPGTEAFF. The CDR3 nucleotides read TGTGCCAGTAGTTTTCCGGTCCCCGGCACTGAAGCTTTCTTT.

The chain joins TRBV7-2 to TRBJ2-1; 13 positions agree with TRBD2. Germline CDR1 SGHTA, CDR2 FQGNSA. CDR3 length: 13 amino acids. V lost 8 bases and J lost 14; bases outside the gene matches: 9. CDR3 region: CASRGLAGAPKFF. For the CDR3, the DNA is TGTGCCAGCCGCGGACTAGCGGGGGCACCAAAGTTCTTC.

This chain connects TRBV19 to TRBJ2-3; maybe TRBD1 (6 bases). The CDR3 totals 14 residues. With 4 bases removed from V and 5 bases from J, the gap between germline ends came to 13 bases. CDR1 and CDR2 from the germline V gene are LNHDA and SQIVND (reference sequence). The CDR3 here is CASSNRGSLDTQYF. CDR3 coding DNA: TGTGCCAGTAGTAATAGGGGGTCGTTAGATACGCAGTATTTT.

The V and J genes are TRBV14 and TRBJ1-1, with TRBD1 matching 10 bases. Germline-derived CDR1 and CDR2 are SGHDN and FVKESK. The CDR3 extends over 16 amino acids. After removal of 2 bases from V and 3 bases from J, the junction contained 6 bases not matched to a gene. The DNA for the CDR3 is TGTGCCAGCAGCCAACAGGGACAGGGGACGTACACTGAAGCTTTCTTT. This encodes CASSQQGQGTYTEAFF. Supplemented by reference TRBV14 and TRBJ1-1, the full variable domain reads EAGVTQFPSHSVIEKGQTVTLRCDPISGHDNLYWYRRVMGKEIKFLLHFVKESKQDESGMPNNRFLAERTGGTYSTLKVQPAELEDSGVYFCASSQQGQGTYTEAFFGQGTRLTVV.

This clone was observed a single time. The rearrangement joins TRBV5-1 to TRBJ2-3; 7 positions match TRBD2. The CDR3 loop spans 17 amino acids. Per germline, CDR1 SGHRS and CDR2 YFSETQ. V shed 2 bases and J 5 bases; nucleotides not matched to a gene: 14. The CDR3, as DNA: TGCGCCAGCAGCTTTCCGAGGGAGCGGGGCCCAAGAGATACGCAGTATTTT. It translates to CASSFPRERGPRDTQYF.

The CDR3 nucleotides read TGTGCCAGCAGCCCCCGACTAGCGGGGGTTGATTTGGAGACCCAGTACTTC. Its protein is CASSPRLAGVDLETQYF. The chain couples TRBV11-2 to TRBJ2-5, with 12 nucleotides matching TRBD2. Trimming at V came to 5 bases and at J to 5 bases, leaving 12 bases not matched to a gene. The CDR3 sequence is 17 residues long. Germline V CDR1 and CDR2: SGHAT, FQNNGV.

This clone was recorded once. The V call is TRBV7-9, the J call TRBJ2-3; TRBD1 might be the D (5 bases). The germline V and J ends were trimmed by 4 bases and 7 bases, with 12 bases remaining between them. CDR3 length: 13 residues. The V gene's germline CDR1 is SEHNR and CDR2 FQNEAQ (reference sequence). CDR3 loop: CASSSATDYTQYF. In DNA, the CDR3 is TGTGCCAGCAGCTCGGCGACAGATTATACGCAGTATTTT.

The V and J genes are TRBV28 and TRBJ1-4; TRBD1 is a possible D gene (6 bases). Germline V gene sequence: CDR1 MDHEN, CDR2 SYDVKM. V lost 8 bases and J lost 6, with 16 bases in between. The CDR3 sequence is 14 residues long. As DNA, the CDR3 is TGTGCCAGCGGGGCGGGCAGGGGCTATGAAAAACTGTTTTTT. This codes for CASGAGRGYEKLFF.

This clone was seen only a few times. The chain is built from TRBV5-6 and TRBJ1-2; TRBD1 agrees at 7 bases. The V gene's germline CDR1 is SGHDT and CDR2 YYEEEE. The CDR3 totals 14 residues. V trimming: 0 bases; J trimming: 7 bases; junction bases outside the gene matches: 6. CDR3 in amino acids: CASSLGGGQAGYTF. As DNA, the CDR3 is TGTGCCAGCAGCTTGGGTGGCGGACAGGCTGGCTACACCTTC.

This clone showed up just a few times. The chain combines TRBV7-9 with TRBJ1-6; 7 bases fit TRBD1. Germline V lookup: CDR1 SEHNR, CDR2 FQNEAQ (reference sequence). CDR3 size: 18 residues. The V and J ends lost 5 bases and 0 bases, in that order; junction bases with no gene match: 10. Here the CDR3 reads CASSRIQGPSSYNSPLHF. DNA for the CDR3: TGTGCCAGCAGCCGAATACAGGGGCCGAGCTCCTATAATTCACCCCTCCACTTT.

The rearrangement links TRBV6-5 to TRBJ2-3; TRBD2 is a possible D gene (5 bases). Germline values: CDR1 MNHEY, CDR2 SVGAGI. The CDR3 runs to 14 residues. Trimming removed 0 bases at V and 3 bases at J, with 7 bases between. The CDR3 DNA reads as TGTGCCAGCAGTTACTCGTCGGGGACAGATACGCAGTATTTT. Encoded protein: CASSYSSGTDTQYF.

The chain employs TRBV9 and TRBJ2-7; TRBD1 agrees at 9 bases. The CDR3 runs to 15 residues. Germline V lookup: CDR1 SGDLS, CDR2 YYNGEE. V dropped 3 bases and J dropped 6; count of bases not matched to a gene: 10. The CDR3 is CASSGRDRVTGEQYF. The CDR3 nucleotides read TGTGCCAGCAGCGGGAGGGACAGGGTGACCGGCGAGCAGTACTTC.